The 8 T cell receptor beta chains in this list originate from one sample, sequenced in a study of fetal regulatory T cell absence and autoimmunity. Sequencing was performed with immunoSEQ multiplex PCR; in TCRdb, only in-frame clones are kept and a portion is missing. This table holds 95,000 to 100,000 clones, about two thirds found once. The specimen was pancreas tissue. The receptors stem from a male donor with IPEX syndrome.

The chain uses TRBV6-5 and TRBJ1-1, with 7 bases fitting TRBD1. Germline V CDR1 and CDR2: MNHEY, SVGAGI. CDR3 length: 15 amino acids. The V segment lost 0 bases and the J segment 4 bases; nucleotides outside the gene matches: 5. CDR3 bases: TGTGCCAGCAGTTACTCCGGCAGGGGGGGCACTGAAGCTTTCTTT. Amino acid sequence: CASSYSGRGGTEAFF.

V usage is TRBV4-1 and J usage is TRBJ2-1; perhaps TRBD2 as D (6 bases). This CDR3 has 12 amino acids. CDR1 is MGHRA, CDR2 YSYEKL, per germline. Between the trimmed V and J ends, which lost 5 bases and 8 bases, there was a span of 10 bases. CDR3 nucleotide sequence: TGCGCCAGCAGCGACACGGGAGATGAGCAGTTCTTC. Amino acid sequence: CASSDTGDEQFF.

The chain joins TRBV4-3 to TRBJ2-2; perhaps TRBD2 as D (5 bases). The ends were cut back, 3 bases at V and 6 bases at J, with 23 bases in the middle. Germline V gives CDR1 LGHNA, CDR2 YSLEER. This CDR3 has 18 residues. The CDR3 sequence: CASSQYNPFRGLPGELFF. CDR3 sequence (DNA): TGCGCCAGCAGCCAGTATAACCCCTTCCGAGGACTGCCCGGGGAGCTGTTTTTT.

The V and J genes are TRBV6-1 and TRBJ2-3, with unresolved D. The germline V and J ends were trimmed by 2 bases and 4 bases, with 7 bases remaining between them. The CDR3 is 13 residues long. Germline loops: CDR1 MNHNS, CDR2 SASEGT. The CDR3 spells CASSEPLADTQYF. As DNA, the CDR3 is TGTGCCAGCAGTGAACCGCTCGCAGATACGCAGTATTTT.

The V gene is TRBV6-5, the J gene TRBJ1-4; tentatively, D is TRBD1 (6 bases). CDR3 length equals 15 residues. Germline V lookup: CDR1 MNHEY, CDR2 SVGAGI. V was clipped by 9 bases and J by 6 bases, with 20 bases between them. CDR3 region: CARSQRGLGDEKLFF. CDR3 bases: TGTGCCAGATCCCAACGGGGGCTAGGGGATGAAAAACTGTTTTTT.

This chain joins TRBV28 and TRBJ2-7; 8 bases are shared with TRBD1. CDR3 length: 16 residues. Trimming removed 5 bases from V and 3 bases from J; junction bases left unmatched: 12. In germline, CDR1 is MDHEN, CDR2 SYDVKM. CDR3 DNA: TGTGCCAGCAGTCCACTCCGGGACAGGAGATACTACGAGCAGTACTTC. Its translation is CASSPLRDRRYYEQYF. Full variable domain (rest looked up from reference TRBV28 and TRBJ2-7): DVKVTQSSRYLVKRTGEKVFLECVQDMDHENMFWYRQDPGLGLRLIYFSYDVKMKEKGDIPEGYSVSREKKERFSLILESASTNQTSMYLCASSPLRDRRYYEQYFGPGTRLTVT.

The chain links TRBV7-8 to TRBJ2-1; 11 nucleotides match TRBD2. V lost 2 bases and J lost 10; bases outside the gene matches: 10. This CDR3 region has 16 residues. Per the germline V gene, CDR1 is SGHVS and CDR2 is FQNEAQ. CDR3 in DNA: TGTGCCAGCAGCTTACCCATAGCGGGAGGGCCAGTAGAGCAGTTCTTC. This gives the protein CASSLPIAGGPVEQFF.

The genes are TRBV2 and TRBJ2-7; D gene ambiguous. V lost 3 bases and J 2 bases, leaving 8 bases between the germline ends. Germline V gene data show CDR1 as SNHLY and CDR2 as FYNNEI. The CDR3 is made up of 13 amino acids. The CDR3 here is CASSDALTYEQYF. CDR3 coding DNA: TGTGCCAGCAGTGATGCTCTAACCTACGAGCAGTACTTC.